These 18 T cell receptor beta chains originate from one sample sequenced in a study of shared clonotypes between healthy human individuals. TCRdb keeps only in-frame clones here, not all; method: immunoSEQ multiplex PCR. Among roughly 1,800,000 clones listed, less than 95% were seen once. In the naive CD8 group, cells lacked CD45RO and were positively selected for CCR7, so terminally differentiated effector memory CD45RA+ cells were left out. Sequenced input: naive CD8+ T cells sorted from blood. The receptor set was obtained from a man aged 18 to 29 in good health.

As concerns this clone: This specimen includes other DNA sequences encoding the same CDR3. This chain links TRBV7-8 with TRBJ2-7; a weak D match, TRBD2 (6 bases). The germline V gene encodes CDR1 SGHVS and CDR2 FQNEAQ. V was shortened by 0 bases and J by 1 base, with 7 bases between the two germline ends. This CDR3 region has 14 residues. The CDR3 sequence is CASSLAGGSYEQYF. In DNA, the CDR3 is TGTGCCAGCAGCTTAGCGGGAGGATCCTACGAGCAGTACTTC.

The chain couples TRBV7-6 to TRBJ2-7; 9 nucleotides line up with TRBD1. This CDR3 region has 14 residues. V dropped 5 bases and J dropped 6; count of bases not matched to a gene: 8. Germline CDR1 reads SGHVS; CDR2 reads FNYEAQ. The CDR3 reads CASSGDRVNGEQYF. The DNA for the CDR3 is TGTGCCAGCAGCGGGGACAGGGTCAACGGCGAGCAGTACTTC. The full variable domain, completed using reference TRBV7-6 and TRBJ2-7, is GAGVSQSPRYKVTKRGQDVALRCDPISGHVSLYWYRQALGQGPEFLTYFNYEAQQDKSGLPNDRFSAERPEGSISTLTIQRTEQRDSAMYRCASSGDRVNGEQYFGPGTRLTVT.

The chain carries TRBV5-5 and TRBJ1-6; 9 nucleotides align to TRBD1. After removal of 0 bases from V and 6 bases from J, the junction contained 4 bases not matched to a gene. Germline CDR1 SGHKS, CDR2 YYEKEE (reference sequence). This CDR3 has 16 amino acids. The CDR3 loop reads CASSLGDRVGNSPLHF. CDR3 nucleotide sequence: TGTGCCAGCAGCTTGGGGGACAGGGTCGGTAATTCACCCCTCCACTTT.

The chain has TRBV11-2 and TRBJ2-7; weak D call: TRBD2 (6 bases). CDR1 and CDR2 from the germline V gene are SGHAT and FQNNGV. Trimming stripped 3 bases from V and 2 bases from J, with 11 bases between. The CDR3 consists of 14 residues. The CDR3 sequence is CASSLTRSAYEQYF. The CDR3 DNA reads as TGTGCCAGCAGCTTGACTAGATCGGCCTACGAGCAGTACTTC.

This clone has only one observation. The chain links TRBV27 to TRBJ2-3, with 7 bases matching TRBD2. The CDR3 is 18 amino acids. V was pared by 4 bases and J by 0 bases, with 13 bases of the junction left unmatched. The germline V gene has CDR1 MNHEY and CDR2 SMNVEV (reference sequence). In nucleotides, the CDR3 is TGTGCCAGCAGTTCCCTCGGGGTAGCGGGCATTAGCACAGATACGCAGTATTTT. This gives the protein CASSSLGVAGISTDTQYF.

This chain uses TRBV4-3 with TRBJ2-3; D is unresolved. The length of the CDR3 is 13 residues. Trimming removed 3 bases at V and 4 bases at J, with 8 bases between. Germline V gene lookup returns CDR1 LGHNA and CDR2 YSLEER. The CDR3 coding sequence is TGCGCCAGCAGCCAGATAATGCCAGATACGCAGTATTTT. This codes for CASSQIMPDTQYF.

The chain is built from TRBV6-5 and TRBJ2-5; D gene ambiguous. The germline CDR1 and CDR2 sequences are MNHEY and SVGAGI. Trimming shortened V by 6 bases and J by 0 bases, and 5 bases separated the two germline ends. The CDR3 spans 12 residues. CDR3 nucleotide sequence: TGTGCCAGCAGCCCGAACCAAGAGACCCAGTACTTC. Encoded protein: CASSPNQETQYF.

The genes are TRBV28 and TRBJ1-6; TRBD1 might be the D (5 bases). The CDR3 contains 12 residues. Germline CDR1 MDHEN, CDR2 SYDVKM. Trimming removed 4 bases from V and 10 bases from J, with 8 bases in between. CDR3 nucleotides: TGTGCCAGCAGTTCGGGGGAGTCACCCCTCCACTTT. Protein product: CASSSGESPLHF.

CDR3 in amino acids: CASSVETNTEAFF. The CDR3 DNA sequence: TGTGCCAGCAGCGTAGAGACTAACACTGAAGCTTTCTTT. The chain has TRBV9 and TRBJ1-1; no definite D call. The length of the CDR3 is 13 residues. Trimming removed 0 bases from V and 2 bases from J, with 5 bases in between. CDR1 is SGDLS, CDR2 YYNGEE, per germline.

The V call is TRBV10-1, the J call TRBJ2-7; a weak D match, TRBD2 (5 bases). CDR1 is WNHNN and CDR2 is SYGVQD in the germline V gene (reference sequence). This CDR3 region has 15 residues. V lost 0 bases to trimming and J lost 7 bases, with 16 bases between them. This chain's CDR3 is CASSESVSPPGEQYF. CDR3 nucleotides: TGCGCCAGCAGTGAGTCGGTCAGTCCTCCGGGGGAGCAGTACTTC.

The chain has TRBV15 and TRBJ2-2; no clear D gene. CDR1 and CDR2 (germline): LNHNV, YYDKDF (reference sequence). The V end was cut by 5 bases, the J end by 0 bases, with 10 bases between. The CDR3 extends over 15 amino acids. CDR3 sequence: CATSPGISNTGELFF. In DNA, the CDR3 is TGTGCCACCAGCCCCGGCATATCGAACACCGGGGAGCTGTTTTTT.

The chain has TRBV2 and TRBJ2-7; TRBD2 matches 10 bases. The germline V gene encodes CDR1 SNHLY and CDR2 FYNNEI. V trimming: 10 bases; J trimming: 4 bases; junction bases outside the gene matches: 13. The CDR3 loop spans 15 amino acids. CDR3 in DNA: TGTGCCACCTTTGGATATTTGGGACTAGCGTACGAGCAGTACTTC. Protein: CATFGYLGLAYEQYF.

This clone was counted a few times. The chain employs TRBV27 and TRBJ1-1; 9 bases are a match to TRBD1. CDR3 length: 16 amino acids. V lost 3 bases and J lost 1; bases outside the gene matches: 6. Germline V gene sequence: CDR1 MNHEY, CDR2 SMNVEV (reference sequence). CDR3 nucleotide sequence: TGTGCCAGCAGTTTGATACAGGGGGCTGGGAACACTGAAGCTTTCTTT. It is translated as CASSLIQGAGNTEAFF.

This chain links TRBV11-2 with TRBJ2-7; unclear D gene. The germline V and J ends were trimmed by 1 base and 3 bases, with 10 bases remaining between them. Germline CDR1 is SGHAT and CDR2 is FQNNGV. The CDR3 spans 14 residues. CDR3 protein: CASSLALTGYEQYF. The DNA for the CDR3 is TGTGCCAGCAGCTTAGCCCTGACTGGCTACGAGCAGTACTTC.

Details on this clone: The same CDR3 arises from other DNA sequences in this sample as well. This chain uses TRBV7-6 with TRBJ2-3; D might be TRBD1 (6 bases). The ends were cut back, 1 base at V and 1 base at J, with 6 bases in the middle. Germline-derived CDR1 and CDR2 are SGHVS and FNYEAQ. The CDR3 covers 14 residues. CDR3 amino acids: CASSLGQGTDTQYF. The CDR3 DNA reads as TGTGCCAGCAGCTTAGGACAGGGCACAGATACGCAGTATTTT.

The chain employs TRBV19 and TRBJ2-1; either TRBD1 or TRBD2 may supply D (6 bases each). V was clipped by 1 base and J by 10 bases, with 17 bases between them. The germline V gene has CDR1 LNHDA and CDR2 SQIVND (reference sequence). CDR3 length equals 15 residues. CDR3 sequence: CASSIVRGAGSEQFF. CDR3 bases: TGTGCCAGTAGTATAGTTAGGGGGGCGGGGTCAGAGCAGTTCTTC.

The rearrangement joins TRBV30 to TRBJ2-7; 7 bases are a match to TRBD2. Per the germline V gene, CDR1 is GTSNPN and CDR2 is SVGIG (reference sequence). The CDR3 has 14 residues. V was clipped by 2 bases and J by 2 bases; unmatched bases: 6. CDR3 loop: CAWSPGEGPYEQYF. Written as DNA, the CDR3 is TGTGCCTGGAGTCCGGGGGAGGGCCCCTACGAGCAGTACTTC.

The chain employs TRBV19 and TRBJ2-7; 9 nucleotides agree with TRBD1. The CDR3 is 14 amino acids. V lost 5 bases, J lost 3 bases, and 5 bases stayed unmatched. Per the germline V gene, CDR1 is LNHDA and CDR2 is SQIVND (reference sequence). The CDR3 DNA is TGTGCCAGTAGTCCGGACAGGGGTATCTACGAGCAGTACTTC. It encodes CASSPDRGIYEQYF.